The next 7 T cell receptor beta chains were all read from a single sample in a study of blood T cell repertoires in COVID-19. TCRdb's table, derived via immunoSEQ multiplex PCR, lists solely in-frame clones and lacks some. The table has under 9,500 clones, around 85% seen once; the top ten hold around 8%. What was sequenced was peripheral blood. These receptors were obtained from a human donor in a cohort sampled during active COVID-19.

This clone was counted a single time. The chain carries TRBV28 and TRBJ2-6, with D perhaps TRBD1 (6 bases). CDR3 length equals 16 residues. Trimming took off 6 bases at V and 0 bases at J, with 12 bases between the two ends. Germline V gene lookup returns CDR1 MDHEN and CDR2 SYDVKM. CDR3: CASSPRDISGANVLTF. Here the CDR3 DNA reads TGTGCCAGCAGCCCCCGGGACATCTCTGGGGCCAACGTCCTGACTTTC.

The chain combines TRBV5-5 with TRBJ2-7; TRBD2 agrees at 7 bases. V gave up 1 base and J gave up 6 bases; unmatched junction bases: 10. Germline CDR1 reads SGHKS; CDR2 reads YYEKEE (reference sequence). The CDR3 is made up of 15 amino acids. This CDR3 reads CASSLNAGVNTEQYF. CDR3 in DNA: TGTGCCAGCAGCTTGAATGCGGGAGTTAATACCGAGCAGTACTTC. Together with reference TRBV5-5 and TRBJ2-7, the CDR3 gives the full variable domain: DAGVTQSPTHLIKTRGQQVTLRCSPISGHKSVSWYQQVLGQGPQFIFQYYEKEERGRGNFPDRFSARQFPNYSSELNVNALLLGDSALYLCASSLNAGVNTEQYFGPGTRLTVT.

The genes are TRBV2 and TRBJ2-1; perhaps TRBD2 as D (6 bases). Deletions cut 3 bases from V and 4 bases from J, with 10 bases between. CDR1 and CDR2 from the germline V gene are SNHLY and FYNNEI. The CDR3 sequence is 14 residues long. CDR3 nucleotides: TGTGCCAGCAGTGATCGGGGGAGTTACAATGAGCAGTTCTTC. It codes for CASSDRGSYNEQFF. The variable domain in full, completed from reference TRBV2 and TRBJ2-1, reads EPEVTQTPSHQVTQMGQEVILRCVPISNHLYFYWYRQILGQKVEFLVSFYNNEISEKSEIFDDQFSVERPDGSNFTLKIRSTKLEDSAMYFCASSDRGSYNEQFFGPGTRLTVL.

The chain uses TRBV7-2 and TRBJ1-2; D possibly corresponds to TRBD1 (6 bases). The CDR3 runs 14 residues. CDR1 and CDR2 from the germline V gene are SGHTA and FQGNSA. Between the trimmed V and J ends, which lost 2 bases and 1 base, there was a span of 8 bases. The CDR3 region has the DNA TGTGCCAGCAGCTTACTAGGGGGTAACTATGGCTACACCTTC. Amino acids: CASSLLGGNYGYTF.

This clone was seen just once. The chain recombines TRBV9 with TRBJ2-7, with 7 bases aligning to TRBD2. The CDR3 has 14 amino acids. Looked up from germline, CDR1 is SGDLS and CDR2 is YYNGEE. V dropped 0 bases and J dropped 4; count of bases not matched to a gene: 4. The CDR3 region has the DNA TGTGCCAGCAGCGTAGTGGGGAGGGATTACGAGCAGTACTTC. Its translation: CASSVVGRDYEQYF.

This CDR3 reads CASSWDTTYEQYF. For the CDR3, the DNA is TGTGCCAGCAGCTGGGACACAACCTACGAGCAGTACTTC. The chain couples TRBV7-2 to TRBJ2-7; TRBD1 is a possible D gene (6 bases). Trimming left V 4 bases short and J 2 bases short, with 9 bases between. CDR3 length: 13 amino acids. Germline assignment: CDR1 SGHTA and CDR2 FQGNSA.

The chain carries TRBV18 and TRBJ1-1; no definite D call. The germline CDR1 and CDR2 sequences are KGHSH and LQKENI. Trimming took off 1 base at V and 4 bases at J, with 7 bases between the two ends. The CDR3 spans 13 residues. CDR3 region: CASSPRAGTEAFF. DNA of the CDR3: TGTGCCAGCTCACCACGTGCGGGCACTGAAGCTTTCTTT.